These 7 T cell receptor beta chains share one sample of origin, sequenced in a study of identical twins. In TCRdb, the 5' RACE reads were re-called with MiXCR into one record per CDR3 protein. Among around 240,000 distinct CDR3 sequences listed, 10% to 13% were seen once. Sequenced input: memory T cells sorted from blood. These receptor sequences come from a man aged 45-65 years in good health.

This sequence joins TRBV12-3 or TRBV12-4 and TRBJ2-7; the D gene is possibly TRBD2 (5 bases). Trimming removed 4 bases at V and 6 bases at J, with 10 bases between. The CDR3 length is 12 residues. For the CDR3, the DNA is TGTGCCAGCAGTTACGCCCGGGGCGAGCAGTACTTC. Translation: CASSYARGEQYF.

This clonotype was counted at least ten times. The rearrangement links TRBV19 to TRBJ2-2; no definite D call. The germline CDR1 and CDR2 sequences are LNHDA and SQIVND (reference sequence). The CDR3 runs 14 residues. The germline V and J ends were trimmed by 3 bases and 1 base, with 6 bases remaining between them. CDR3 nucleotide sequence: TGTGCCAGTAGTATTTCCAGGAACACCGGGGAGCTGTTTTTT. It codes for CASSISRNTGELFF.

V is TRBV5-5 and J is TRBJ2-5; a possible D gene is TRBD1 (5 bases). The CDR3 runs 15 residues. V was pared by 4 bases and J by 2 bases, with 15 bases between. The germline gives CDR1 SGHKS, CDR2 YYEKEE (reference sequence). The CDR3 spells CASSHLMTAQETQYF. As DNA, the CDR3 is TGTGCCAGCAGCCACCTGATGACAGCGCAAGAGACCCAGTACTTC.

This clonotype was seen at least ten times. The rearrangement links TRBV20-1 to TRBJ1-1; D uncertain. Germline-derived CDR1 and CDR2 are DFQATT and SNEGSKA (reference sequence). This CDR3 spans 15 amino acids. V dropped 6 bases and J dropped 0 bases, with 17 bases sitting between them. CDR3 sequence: CSAKTYRSMNTEAFF. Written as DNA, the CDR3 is TGCAGTGCCAAGACATACCGTAGTATGAACACTGAAGCTTTCTTT.

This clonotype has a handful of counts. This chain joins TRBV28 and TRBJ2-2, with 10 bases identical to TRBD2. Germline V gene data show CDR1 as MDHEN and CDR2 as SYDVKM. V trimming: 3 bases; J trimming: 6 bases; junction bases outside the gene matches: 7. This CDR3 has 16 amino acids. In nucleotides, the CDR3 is TGTGCCAGCAGTTTCTCAGCGGGAGGGTTAGCCGGGGAGCTGTTTTTT. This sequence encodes CASSFSAGGLAGELFF.

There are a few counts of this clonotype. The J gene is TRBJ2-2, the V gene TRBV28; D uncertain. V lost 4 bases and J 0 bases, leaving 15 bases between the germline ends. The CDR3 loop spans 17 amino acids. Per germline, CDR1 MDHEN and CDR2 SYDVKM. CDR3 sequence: CASSSPRVFSNTGELFF. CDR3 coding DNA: TGTGCCAGCAGTTCCCCCCGGGTCTTTTCGAACACCGGGGAGCTGTTTTTT.

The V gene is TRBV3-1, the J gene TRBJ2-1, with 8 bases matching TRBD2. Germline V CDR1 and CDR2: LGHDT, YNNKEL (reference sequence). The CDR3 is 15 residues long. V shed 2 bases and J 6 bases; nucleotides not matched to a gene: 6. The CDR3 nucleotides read TGTGCCAGCAGCCAAAGAATCGGGGGGGCCAATGAGCAGTTCTTC. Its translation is CASSQRIGGANEQFF.